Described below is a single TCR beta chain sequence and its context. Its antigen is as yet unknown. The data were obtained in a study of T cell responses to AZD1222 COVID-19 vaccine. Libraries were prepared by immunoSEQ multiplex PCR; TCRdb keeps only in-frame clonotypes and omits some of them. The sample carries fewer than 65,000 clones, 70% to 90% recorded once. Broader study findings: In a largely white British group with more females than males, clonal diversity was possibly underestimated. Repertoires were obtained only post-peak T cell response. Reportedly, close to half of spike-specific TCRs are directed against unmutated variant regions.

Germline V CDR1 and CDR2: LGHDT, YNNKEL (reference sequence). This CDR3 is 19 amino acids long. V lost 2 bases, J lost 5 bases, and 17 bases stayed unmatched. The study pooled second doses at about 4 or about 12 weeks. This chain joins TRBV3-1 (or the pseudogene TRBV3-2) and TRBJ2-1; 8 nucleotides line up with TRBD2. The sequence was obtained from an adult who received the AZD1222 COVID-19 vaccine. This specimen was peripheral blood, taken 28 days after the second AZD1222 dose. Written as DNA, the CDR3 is TGTGCCAGCAGCCAAACCTTCTGGGCTAGCGGGTTGATAGACAATGAGCAGTTCTTC. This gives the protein CASSQTFWASGLIDNEQFF.